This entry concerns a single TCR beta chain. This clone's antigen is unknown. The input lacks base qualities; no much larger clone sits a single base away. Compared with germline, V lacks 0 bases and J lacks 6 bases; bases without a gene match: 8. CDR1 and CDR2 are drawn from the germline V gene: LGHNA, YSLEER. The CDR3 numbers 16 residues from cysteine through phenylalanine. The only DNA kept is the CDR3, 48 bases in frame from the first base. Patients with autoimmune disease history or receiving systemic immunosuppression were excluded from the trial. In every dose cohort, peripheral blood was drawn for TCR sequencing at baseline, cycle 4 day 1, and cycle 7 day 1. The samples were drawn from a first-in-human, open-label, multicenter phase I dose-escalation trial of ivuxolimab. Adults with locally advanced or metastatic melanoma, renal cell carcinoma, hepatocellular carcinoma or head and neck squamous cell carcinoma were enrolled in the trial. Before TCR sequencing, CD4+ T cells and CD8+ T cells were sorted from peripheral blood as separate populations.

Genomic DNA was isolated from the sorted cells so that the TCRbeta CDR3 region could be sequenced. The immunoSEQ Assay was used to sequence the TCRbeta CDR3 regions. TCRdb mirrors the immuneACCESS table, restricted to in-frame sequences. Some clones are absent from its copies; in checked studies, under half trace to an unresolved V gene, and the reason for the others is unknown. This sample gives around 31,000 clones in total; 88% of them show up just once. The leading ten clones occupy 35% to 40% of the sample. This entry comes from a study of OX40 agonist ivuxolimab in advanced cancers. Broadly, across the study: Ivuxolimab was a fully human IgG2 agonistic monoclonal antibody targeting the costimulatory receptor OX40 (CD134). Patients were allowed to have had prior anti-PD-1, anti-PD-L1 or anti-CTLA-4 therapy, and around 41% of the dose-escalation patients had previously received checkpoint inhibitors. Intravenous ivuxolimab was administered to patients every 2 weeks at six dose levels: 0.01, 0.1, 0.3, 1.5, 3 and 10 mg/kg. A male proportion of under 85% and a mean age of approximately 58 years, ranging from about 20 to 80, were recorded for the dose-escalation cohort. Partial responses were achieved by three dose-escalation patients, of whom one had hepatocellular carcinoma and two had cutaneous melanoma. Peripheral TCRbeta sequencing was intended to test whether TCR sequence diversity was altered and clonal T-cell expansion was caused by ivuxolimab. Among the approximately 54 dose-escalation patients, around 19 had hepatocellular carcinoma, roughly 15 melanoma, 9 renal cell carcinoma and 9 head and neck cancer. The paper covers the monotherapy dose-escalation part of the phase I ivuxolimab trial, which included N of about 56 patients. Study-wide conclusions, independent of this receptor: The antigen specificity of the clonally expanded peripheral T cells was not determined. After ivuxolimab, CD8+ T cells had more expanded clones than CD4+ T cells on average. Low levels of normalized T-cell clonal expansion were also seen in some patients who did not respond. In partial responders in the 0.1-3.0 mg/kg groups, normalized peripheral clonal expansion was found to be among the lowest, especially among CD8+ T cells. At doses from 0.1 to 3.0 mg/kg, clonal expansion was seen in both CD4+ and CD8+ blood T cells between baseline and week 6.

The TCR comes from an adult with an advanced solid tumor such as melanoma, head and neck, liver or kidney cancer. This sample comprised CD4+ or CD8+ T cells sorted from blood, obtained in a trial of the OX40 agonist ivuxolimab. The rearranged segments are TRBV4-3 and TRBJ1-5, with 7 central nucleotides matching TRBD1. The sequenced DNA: TGCGCCAGCAGCCAAGATAACAGGGGTTTTCGTCAGCCCCAGCATTTT. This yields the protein CASSQDNRGFRQPQHF.